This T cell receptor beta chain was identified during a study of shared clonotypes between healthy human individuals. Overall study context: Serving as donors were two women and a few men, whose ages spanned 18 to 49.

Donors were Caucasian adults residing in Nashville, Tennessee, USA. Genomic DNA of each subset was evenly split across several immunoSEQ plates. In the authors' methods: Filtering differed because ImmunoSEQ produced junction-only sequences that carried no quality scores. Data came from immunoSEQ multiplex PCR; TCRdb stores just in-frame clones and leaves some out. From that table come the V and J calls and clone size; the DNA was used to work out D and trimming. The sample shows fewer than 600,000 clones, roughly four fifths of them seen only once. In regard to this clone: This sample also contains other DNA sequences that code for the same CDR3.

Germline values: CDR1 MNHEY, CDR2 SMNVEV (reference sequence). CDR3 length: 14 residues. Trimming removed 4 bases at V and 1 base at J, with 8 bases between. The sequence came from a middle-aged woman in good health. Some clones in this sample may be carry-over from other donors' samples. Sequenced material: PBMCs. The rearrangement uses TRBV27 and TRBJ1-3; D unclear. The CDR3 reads CASSSLGSGNTIYF. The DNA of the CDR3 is TGTGCCAGCAGTTCCCTGGGGTCTGGAAACACCATATATTTT.